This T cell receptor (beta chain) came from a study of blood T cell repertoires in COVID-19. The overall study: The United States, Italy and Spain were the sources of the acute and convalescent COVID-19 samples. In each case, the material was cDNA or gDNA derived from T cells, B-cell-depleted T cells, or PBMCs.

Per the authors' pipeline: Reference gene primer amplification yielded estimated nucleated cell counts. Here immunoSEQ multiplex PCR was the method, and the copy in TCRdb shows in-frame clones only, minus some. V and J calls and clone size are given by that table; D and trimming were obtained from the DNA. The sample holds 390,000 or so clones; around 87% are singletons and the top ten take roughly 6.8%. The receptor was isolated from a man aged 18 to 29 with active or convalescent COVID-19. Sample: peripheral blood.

Here the CDR3 reads CASSLYPSGGPYEQYF. The DNA for the CDR3 is TGTGCCAGCAGCTTATATCCTAGCGGGGGCCCCTACGAGCAGTACTTC. The genes are TRBV7-2 and TRBJ2-7; TRBD2 aligns across 10 bases. Per germline, CDR1 SGHTA and CDR2 FQGNSA. With V trimmed by 2 bases and J by 2 bases, 6 bases remained unmatched. The CDR3 contains 16 residues.